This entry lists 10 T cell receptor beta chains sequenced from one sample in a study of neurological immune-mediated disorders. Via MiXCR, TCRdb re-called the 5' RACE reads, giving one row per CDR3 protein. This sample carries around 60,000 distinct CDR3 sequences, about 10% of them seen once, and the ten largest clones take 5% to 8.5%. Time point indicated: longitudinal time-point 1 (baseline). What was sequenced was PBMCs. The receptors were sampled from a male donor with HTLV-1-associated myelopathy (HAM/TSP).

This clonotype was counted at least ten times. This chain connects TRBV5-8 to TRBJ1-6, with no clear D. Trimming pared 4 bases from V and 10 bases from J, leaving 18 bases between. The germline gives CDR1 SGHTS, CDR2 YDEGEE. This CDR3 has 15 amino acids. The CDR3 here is CASSRDYRRESPLHF. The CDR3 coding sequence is TGTGCCAGCAGCCGAGACTACCGACGGGAGTCACCCCTCCACTTT.

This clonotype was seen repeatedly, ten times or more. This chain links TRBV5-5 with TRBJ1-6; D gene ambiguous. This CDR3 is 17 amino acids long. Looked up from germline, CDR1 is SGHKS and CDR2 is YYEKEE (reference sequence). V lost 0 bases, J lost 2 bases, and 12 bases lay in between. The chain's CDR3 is CASSLAEGSAYNSPLHF. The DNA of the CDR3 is TGTGCCAGCAGCTTGGCCGAGGGTAGCGCCTATAATTCACCCCTCCACTTT.

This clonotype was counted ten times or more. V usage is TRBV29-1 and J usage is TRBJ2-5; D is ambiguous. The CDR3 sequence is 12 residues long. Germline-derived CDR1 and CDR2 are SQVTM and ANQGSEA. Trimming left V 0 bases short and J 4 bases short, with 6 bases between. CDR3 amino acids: CSVEDKGETQYF. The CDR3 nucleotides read TGCAGCGTTGAAGATAAAGGAGAGACCCAGTACTTC.

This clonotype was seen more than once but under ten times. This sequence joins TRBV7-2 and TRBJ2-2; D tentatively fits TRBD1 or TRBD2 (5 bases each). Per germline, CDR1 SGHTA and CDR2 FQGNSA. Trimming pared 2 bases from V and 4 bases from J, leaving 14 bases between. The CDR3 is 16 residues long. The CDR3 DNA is TGTGCCAGCAGCTTACCAACTAGTGGGGGCACCGGGGAGCTGTTTTTT. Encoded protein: CASSLPTSGGTGELFF.

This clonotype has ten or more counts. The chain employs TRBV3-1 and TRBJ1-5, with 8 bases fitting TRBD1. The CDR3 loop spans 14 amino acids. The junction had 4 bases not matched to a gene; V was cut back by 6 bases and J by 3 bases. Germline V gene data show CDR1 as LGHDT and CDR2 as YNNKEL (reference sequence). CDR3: CASSTGGSNQPQHF. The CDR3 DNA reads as TGTGCCAGCAGTACAGGGGGTTCCAATCAGCCCCAGCATTTT.

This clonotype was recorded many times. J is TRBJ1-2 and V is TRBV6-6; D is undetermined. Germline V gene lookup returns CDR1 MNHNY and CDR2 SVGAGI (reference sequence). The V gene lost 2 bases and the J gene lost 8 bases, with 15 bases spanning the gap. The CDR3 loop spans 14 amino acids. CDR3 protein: CASSYGVPAQGYTF. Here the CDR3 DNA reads TGTGCCAGCAGTTACGGGGTACCCGCACAGGGCTACACCTTC.

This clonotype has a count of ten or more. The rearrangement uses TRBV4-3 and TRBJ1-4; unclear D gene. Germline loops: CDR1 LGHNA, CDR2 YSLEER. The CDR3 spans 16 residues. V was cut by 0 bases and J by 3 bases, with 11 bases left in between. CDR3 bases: TGCGCCAGCAGCCAAGAGGTCCGGGTTGCTAATGAAAAACTGTTTTTT. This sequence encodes CASSQEVRVANEKLFF.

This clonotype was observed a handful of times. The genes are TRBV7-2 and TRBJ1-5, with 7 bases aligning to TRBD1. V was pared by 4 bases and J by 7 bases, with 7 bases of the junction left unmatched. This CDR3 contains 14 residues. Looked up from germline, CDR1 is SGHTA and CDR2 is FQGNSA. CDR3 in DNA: TGTGCCAGCAGCTCTCGACAGGGTAACCAGCCCCAGCATTTT. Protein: CASSSRQGNQPQHF.

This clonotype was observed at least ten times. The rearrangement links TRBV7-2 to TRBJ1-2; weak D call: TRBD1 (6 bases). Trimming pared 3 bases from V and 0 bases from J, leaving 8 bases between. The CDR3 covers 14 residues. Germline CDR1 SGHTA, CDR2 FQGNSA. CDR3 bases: TGTGCCAGCAGCTTGACAGGAGCTAACTATGGCTACACCTTC. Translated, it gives CASSLTGANYGYTF.

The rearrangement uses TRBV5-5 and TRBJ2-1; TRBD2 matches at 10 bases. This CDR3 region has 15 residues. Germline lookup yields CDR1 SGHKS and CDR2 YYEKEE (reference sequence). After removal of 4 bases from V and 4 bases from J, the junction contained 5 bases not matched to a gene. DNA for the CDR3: TGTGCCAGCAGCCAAGCGGGGGGGGATTACAATGAGCAGTTCTTC. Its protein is CASSQAGGDYNEQFF.